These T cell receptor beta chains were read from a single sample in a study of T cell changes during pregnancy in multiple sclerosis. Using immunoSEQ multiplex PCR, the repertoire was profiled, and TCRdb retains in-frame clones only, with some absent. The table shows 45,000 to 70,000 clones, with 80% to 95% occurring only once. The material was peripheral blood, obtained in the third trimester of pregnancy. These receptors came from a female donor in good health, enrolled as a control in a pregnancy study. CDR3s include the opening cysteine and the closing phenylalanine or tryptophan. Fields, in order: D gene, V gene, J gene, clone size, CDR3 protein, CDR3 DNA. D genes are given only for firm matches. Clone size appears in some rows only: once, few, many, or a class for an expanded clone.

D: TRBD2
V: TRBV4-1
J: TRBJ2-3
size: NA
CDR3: CASSPGTSGSGYSDTQYF
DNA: TGCGCCAGCAGCCCCGGGACTAGCGGGAGTGGGTATTCAGATACGCAGTATTTT

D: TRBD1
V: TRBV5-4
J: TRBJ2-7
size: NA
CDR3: CASSSRDSSYEQYF
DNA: TGTGCCAGCAGCTCCCGGGACAGTTCCTACGAGCAGTACTTC

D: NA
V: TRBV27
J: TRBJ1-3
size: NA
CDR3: CASSPLGEGGGNTIYF
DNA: TGTGCCAGCAGCCCCCTTGGGGAGGGAGGAGGAAACACCATATATTTT

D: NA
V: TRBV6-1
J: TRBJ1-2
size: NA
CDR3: CALAGGGWYGYTF
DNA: TGTGCCCTTGCGGGGGGGGGCTGGTATGGCTACACCTTC

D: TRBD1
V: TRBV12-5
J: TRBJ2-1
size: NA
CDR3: CASGFTNLGDRAPEQFF
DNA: TGTGCTAGTGGTTTCACAAACCTTGGGGACAGGGCGCCTGAGCAGTTCTTC

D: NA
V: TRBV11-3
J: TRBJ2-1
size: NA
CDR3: CASSPQRTYNEQFF
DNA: TGTGCCAGCAGCCCCCAGCGGACCTACAATGAGCAGTTCTTC

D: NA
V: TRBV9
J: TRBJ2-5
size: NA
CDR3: CASSGRLGLTQYF
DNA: TGTGCCAGCAGCGGAAGACTCGGATTGACCCAGTACTTC

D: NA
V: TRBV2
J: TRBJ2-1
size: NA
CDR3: CAAISPSGVNEQFF
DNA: TGTGCCGCGATCTCGCCCTCAGGGGTCAATGAGCAGTTCTTC

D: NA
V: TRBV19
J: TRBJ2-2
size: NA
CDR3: CASSIRGTGELFF
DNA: TGTGCCAGTAGTATCCGGGGCACCGGGGAGCTGTTTTTT

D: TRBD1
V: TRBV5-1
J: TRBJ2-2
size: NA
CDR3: CASSSTGIGELFF
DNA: TGCGCCAGCAGCTCGACAGGGATCGGGGAGCTGTTTTTT

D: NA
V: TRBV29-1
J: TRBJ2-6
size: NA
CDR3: CSVGRDPGANVLTF
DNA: TGCAGCGTGGGGCGGGACCCTGGGGCCAACGTCCTGACTTTC

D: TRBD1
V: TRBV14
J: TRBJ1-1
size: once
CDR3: CASSPNRGQMNTEAFF
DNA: TGTGCCAGCAGCCCGAACAGGGGGCAGATGAACACTGAAGCTTTCTTT

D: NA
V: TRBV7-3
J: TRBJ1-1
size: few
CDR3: CASSQQGGTEAFF
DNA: TGTGCCAGCAGCCAACAGGGAGGGACTGAAGCTTTCTTT

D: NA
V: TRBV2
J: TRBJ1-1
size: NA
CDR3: CASSEAYRRHEAFF
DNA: TGTGCCAGCAGTGAAGCGTATCGGCGACATGAAGCTTTCTTT

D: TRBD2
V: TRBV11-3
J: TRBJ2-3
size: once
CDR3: CASRTYLAAPEDTQYF
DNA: TGTGCCAGCAGAACGTACCTAGCGGCCCCAGAAGATACGCAGTATTTT

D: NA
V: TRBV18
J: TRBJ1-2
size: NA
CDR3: CASSLNGYGYTF
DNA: TGTGCCAGCTCCCTGAACGGCTATGGCTACACCTTC

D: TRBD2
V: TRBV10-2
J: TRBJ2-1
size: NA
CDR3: CASSLLAGTDNEQFF
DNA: TGCGCCAGCAGTTTACTAGCGGGAACGGACAATGAGCAGTTCTTC

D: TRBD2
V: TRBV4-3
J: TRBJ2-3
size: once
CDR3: CASSLGTSGSAFTGTQYF
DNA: TGCGCCAGCAGCCTCGGGACTAGCGGGAGCGCATTCACTGGTACGCAGTATTTT

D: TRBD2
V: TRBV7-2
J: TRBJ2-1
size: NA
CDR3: CASSLQGSGGGFWDEQFF
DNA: TGTGCCAGCAGCTTACAAGGGTCGGGCGGGGGGTTTTGGGATGAGCAGTTCTTC

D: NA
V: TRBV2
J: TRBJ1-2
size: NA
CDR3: CAREGGLHEDTHYGYTF
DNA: TGTGCCAGGGAGGGGGGGCTTCACGAGGATACTCACTATGGCTACACCTTC

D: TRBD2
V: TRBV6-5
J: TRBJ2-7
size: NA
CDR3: CASSYSGAGGPYEQYF
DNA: TGTGCCAGCAGTTACTCGGGTGCGGGAGGGCCCTACGAGCAGTACTTC

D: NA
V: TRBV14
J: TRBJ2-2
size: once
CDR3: CASSLTGKSGELFF
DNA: TGTGCCAGCAGCCTGACCGGGAAATCCGGGGAGCTGTTTTTT

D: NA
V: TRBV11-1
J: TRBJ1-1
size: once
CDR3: CASSLTPRGTEAFF
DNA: TGTGCCAGCAGCTTAACCCCTCGGGGCACTGAAGCTTTCTTT

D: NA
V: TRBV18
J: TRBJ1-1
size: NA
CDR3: CASSRGHLNTEAFF
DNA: TGTGCCAGCTCACGGGGACATTTGAACACTGAAGCTTTCTTT

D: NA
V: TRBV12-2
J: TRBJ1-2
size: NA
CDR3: CASRLNDRRPTNYGYTF
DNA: TGTGCAAGTCGCTTAAACGACAGGAGACCTACTAACTATGGCTACACCTTC

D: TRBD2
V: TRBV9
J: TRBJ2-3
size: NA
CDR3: CASSVGLAGTDTQYF
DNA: TGTGCCAGCAGCGTAGGACTAGCGGGGACGGATACGCAGTATTTT

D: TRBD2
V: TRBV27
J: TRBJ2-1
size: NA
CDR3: CASSSAGGVFYNEQFF
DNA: TGTGCCAGCAGTTCCGCGGGGGGAGTCTTCTACAATGAGCAGTTCTTC

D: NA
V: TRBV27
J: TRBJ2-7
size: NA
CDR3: CASSSLPPNHYEQYF
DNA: TGTGCCAGCAGTTCCCTTCCCCCTAACCACTACGAGCAGTACTTC

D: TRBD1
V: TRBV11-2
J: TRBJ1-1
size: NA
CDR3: CASSRDRGPGWNTEAFF
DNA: TGTGCCAGCAGCCGGGACAGGGGGCCTGGTTGGAACACTGAAGCTTTCTTT

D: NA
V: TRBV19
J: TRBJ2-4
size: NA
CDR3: CASSIGFVREKNIQYF
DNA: TGTGCCAGTAGTATAGGGTTTGTGAGGGAAAAAAACATTCAGTACTTC

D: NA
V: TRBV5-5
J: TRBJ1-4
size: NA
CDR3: CASSFRQGYEKLFF
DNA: TGTGCCAGCAGCTTTCGACAAGGTTATGAAAAACTGTTTTTT

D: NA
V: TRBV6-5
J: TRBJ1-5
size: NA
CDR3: CASSPTTGQPQHF
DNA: TGTGCCAGCAGTCCCACTACAGGTCAGCCCCAGCATTTT

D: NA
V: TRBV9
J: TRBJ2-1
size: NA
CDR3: CASSVVREEQFF
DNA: TGTGCCAGCAGCGTAGTGCGCGAGGAGCAGTTCTTC